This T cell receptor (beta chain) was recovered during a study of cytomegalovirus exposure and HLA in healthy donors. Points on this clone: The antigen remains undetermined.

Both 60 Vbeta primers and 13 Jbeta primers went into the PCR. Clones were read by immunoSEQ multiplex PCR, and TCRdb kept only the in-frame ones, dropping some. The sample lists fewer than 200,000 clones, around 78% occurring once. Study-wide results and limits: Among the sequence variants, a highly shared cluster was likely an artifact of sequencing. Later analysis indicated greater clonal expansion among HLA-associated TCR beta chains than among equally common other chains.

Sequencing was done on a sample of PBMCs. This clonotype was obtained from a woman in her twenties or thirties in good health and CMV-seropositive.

CDR3 bases: TGTGCCAGCAGTGAAGCGCGGGGAAGGGGAGGGACGAATGAGCAGTTCTTC. Translation: CASSEARGRGGTNEQFF. The gene calls are TRBV2 and TRBJ2-1; 7 bases match TRBD2. The CDR3 loop spans 17 amino acids. J lost 7 bases, V lost 0 bases, and 12 bases had no gene match. The V gene's germline CDR1 is SNHLY and CDR2 FYNNEI.